A selection of T cell receptor beta chains follows, all from one sample in a study of blood T cell repertoires in COVID-19. Generated by immunoSEQ multiplex PCR, the TCRdb table keeps only in-frame clones and is missing some. The sample shows a few hundred thousand clones, around 87% of them seen only once. Sequenced input: PBMCs or T cells enriched from blood (not recorded which). The receptors were sampled from a woman aged 45 to 65 who had recovered from COVID-19. The CDR3 runs from the conserved cysteine through the conserved F or W. D genes are given only for firm matches. The size field is filled for only some rows; it gives once, few, many or a size class.

j_call v_call d_call clone_size cdr3_nt cdr3_aa
TRBJ1-5 TRBV30 - - TGTGCCTGGAGCGCTTCGACCCTAGTGGCGCCCCAGCATTTT CAWSASTLVAPQHF
TRBJ2-3 TRBV6-4 - - TGTGCCAGCAGTGACCGACTTTTCGGCACAGATACGCAGTATTTT CASSDRLFGTDTQYF
TRBJ1-3 TRBV6-2/TRBV6-3 - - TGTGCCAGCAGTTACTACGGACAGCAACGGACCATATATTTT CASSYYGQQRTIYF
TRBJ2-1 TRBV7-3 - - TGTGCCAGCAGCCCAGCCCGGGGGAACAATGAGCAGTTCTTC CASSPARGNNEQFF
TRBJ2-7 TRBV4-3 TRBD1 few TGCGCCAGCAGCCAAGAACGAACAGGGGGCATGGACGAGCAGTACTTC CASSQERTGGMDEQYF
TRBJ1-2 TRBV30 - - TGTGCCTGGAGCCAGGGCTCTGGCTACACCTTC CAWSQGSGYTF
TRBJ1-2 TRBV5-8 - - TGTGCCAGCAGCTTGGCTAACAGCTATGGCTACACCTTC CASSLANSYGYTF
TRBJ2-3 TRBV9 - once TGTGCCAGCAGCGTCTCGGGTACAGATACGCAGTATTTT CASSVSGTDTQYF
TRBJ1-6 TRBV27 TRBD1 - TGTGCCAGCAGTTCTTTGACAGGGTTTACCCAGTCACCCCTCCACTTT CASSSLTGFTQSPLHF
TRBJ1-2 TRBV29-1 - once TGCAGCGTTCTCGAGACTAACTATGGCTACACCTTC CSVLETNYGYTF
TRBJ2-3 TRBV30 TRBD1 - TGTGCCTGGAGTGTTTGGACAGGGACAGATACGCAGTATTTT CAWSVWTGTDTQYF
TRBJ1-5 TRBV2 TRBD1 once TGTGCCAGCAGTCCCGGGACAGGGGCATATCAGCCCCAGCATTTT CASSPGTGAYQPQHF
TRBJ2-5 TRBV11-2 TRBD2 - TGTGCCAGCAGTTTCGCCTCCGGGACTAGCCAGGAGACCCAGTACTTC CASSFASGTSQETQYF
TRBJ2-7 TRBV30 TRBD2 - TGTGCCTGGGAAGGCGGGAGGGGGGGGCACGAGCAGTACTTC CAWEGGRGGHEQYF
TRBJ1-2 TRBV6-5 TRBD1 - TGTGCCAGCAGTTACTCGGCCACAGGGGCCTATGGCTACACCTTC CASSYSATGAYGYTF
TRBJ2-7 TRBV11-2 - - TGTGCCAGCAGCTTAGGTCAGGGTCCCGACGAGCAGTACTTC CASSLGQGPDEQYF
TRBJ1-2 TRBV11-2 - - TGTGCCAGCAGCCCAAGTTTCAGCGTTAACTATGGCTACACCTTC CASSPSFSVNYGYTF
TRBJ1-2 TRBV27 - - TGTGCCAGCAGTTTAAACCGGGCCGGCGGGCTTAATAGCTACACCTTC CASSLNRAGGLNSYTF
TRBJ1-1 TRBV10-3 - - TGTGCCACAACCGCCCAAGAAGGGGCAAGTGCTTTCTTT CATTAQEGASAFF
TRBJ1-2 TRBV20-1 - - TGCAGTGCTAGTGGGTCAGGGCAGAGTTCGACATATGGCTACACCTTC CSASGSGQSSTYGYTF
TRBJ1-3 TRBV5-6 - - TGTGCCAGCAGCTTGGAGGAGGGAATCAGAAACACCATATATTTT CASSLEEGIRNTIYF
TRBJ1-6 TRBV6-5 TRBD1 - TGTGCCAGCAGAGGGACAGCCTATAATTCACCCCTCCACTTT CASRGTAYNSPLHF
TRBJ2-3 TRBV13 - - TGTGCCAGCAGCTCCCGGGAAGGGCCCAGAGATACGCAGTATTTT CASSSREGPRDTQYF
TRBJ1-6 TRBV7-2 TRBD1 few TGTGCCAGCAGCCCCAGACAGGGGGGAAATTCACCCCTCCACTTT CASSPRQGGNSPLHF
TRBJ1-5 TRBV10-3 - - TGTGCCATCAGTGAGTCGGAGAATCAGCCCCAGCATTTT CAISESENQPQHF
TRBJ1-3 TRBV2 - - TGTGCCAGCGGGGGGGAGTTCTCTGGAAACACCATATATTTT CASGGEFSGNTIYF
TRBJ1-2 TRBV6-1 - - TGTGCCAGCAGTGATAGAACAGACTATGGCTACACCTTC CASSDRTDYGYTF
TRBJ2-5 TRBV10-3 - - TGTGCCATCAGTGAGTCGGATATGGGGGGACAGACCCAGTACTTC CAISESDMGGQTQYF
TRBJ1-2 TRBV5-1 - - TGCGCCAGCAGCACACAGGAGAACTATGGCTACACCTTC CASSTQENYGYTF